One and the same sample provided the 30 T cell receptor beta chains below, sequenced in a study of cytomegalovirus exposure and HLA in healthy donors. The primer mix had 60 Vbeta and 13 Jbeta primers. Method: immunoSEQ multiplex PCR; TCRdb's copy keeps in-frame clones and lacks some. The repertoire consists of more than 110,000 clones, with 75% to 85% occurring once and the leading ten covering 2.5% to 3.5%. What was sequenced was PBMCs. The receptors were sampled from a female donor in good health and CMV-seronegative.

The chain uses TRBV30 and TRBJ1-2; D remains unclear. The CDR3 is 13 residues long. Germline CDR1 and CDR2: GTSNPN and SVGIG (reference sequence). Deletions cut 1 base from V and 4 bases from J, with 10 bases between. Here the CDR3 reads CAWSEGRGYGYTF. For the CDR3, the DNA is TGTGCCTGGAGTGAAGGGAGAGGCTATGGCTACACCTTC.

The CDR3 nucleotides are TGTGCCAGCAGTTTAATAGAACAGGGTCATGGCTACACCTTC. Encoded protein: CASSLIEQGHGYTF. The V gene is TRBV28, the J gene TRBJ1-2; maybe TRBD1 (6 bases). V dropped 2 bases and J dropped 6 bases, with 13 bases sitting between them. CDR3 length: 14 amino acids. Per germline, CDR1 MDHEN and CDR2 SYDVKM.

CDR3 region: CASSPLPPGQGSYEQYF. The CDR3 DNA sequence: TGTGCCAGCTCACCCCTCCCTCCGGGACAGGGTTCCTACGAGCAGTACTTC. The chain is built from TRBV18 and TRBJ2-7; 9 nucleotides match TRBD1. Germline CDR1 is KGHSH and CDR2 is LQKENI. The CDR3 covers 17 residues. Trimming removed 3 bases from V and 1 base from J; junction bases left unmatched: 10. Full variable domain (remainder filled in from reference TRBV18 and TRBJ2-7): NAGVMQNPRHLVRRRGQEARLRCSPMKGHSHVYWYRQLPEEGLKFMVYLQKENIIDESGMPKERFSAEFPKEGPSILRIQQVVRGDSAAYFCASSPLPPGQGSYEQYFGPGTRLTVT.

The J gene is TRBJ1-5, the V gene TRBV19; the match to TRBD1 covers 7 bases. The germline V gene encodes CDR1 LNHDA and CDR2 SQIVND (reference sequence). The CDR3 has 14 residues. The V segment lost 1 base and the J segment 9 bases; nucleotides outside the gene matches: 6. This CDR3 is CASSIGQGVTPQHF. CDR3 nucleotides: TGTGCCAGTAGTATAGGGCAGGGGGTAACGCCCCAGCATTTT.

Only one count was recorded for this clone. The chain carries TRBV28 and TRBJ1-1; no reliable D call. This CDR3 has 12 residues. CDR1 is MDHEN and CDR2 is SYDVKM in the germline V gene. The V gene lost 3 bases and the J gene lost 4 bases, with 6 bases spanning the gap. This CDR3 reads CASSLTSTEAFF. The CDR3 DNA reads TGTGCCAGCAGTTTGACATCCACTGAAGCTTTCTTT.

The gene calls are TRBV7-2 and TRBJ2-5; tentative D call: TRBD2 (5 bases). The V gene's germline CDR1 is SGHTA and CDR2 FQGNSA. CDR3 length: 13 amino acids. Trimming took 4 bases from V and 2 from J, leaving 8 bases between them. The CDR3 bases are TGTGCCAGCAGCTCCCGAGGGCAAGAGACCCAGTACTTC. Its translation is CASSSRGQETQYF.

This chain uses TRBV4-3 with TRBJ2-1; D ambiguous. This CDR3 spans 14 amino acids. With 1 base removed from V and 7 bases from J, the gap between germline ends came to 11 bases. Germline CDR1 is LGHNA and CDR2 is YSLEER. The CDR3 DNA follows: TGCGCCAGCAGCCAAGCCTCGACTGGTAATGAGCAGTTCTTC. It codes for CASSQASTGNEQFF.

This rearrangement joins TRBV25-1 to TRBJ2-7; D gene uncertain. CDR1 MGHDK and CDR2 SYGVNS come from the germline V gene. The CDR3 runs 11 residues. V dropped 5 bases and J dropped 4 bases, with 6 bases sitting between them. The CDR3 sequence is CASSRGYEQYF. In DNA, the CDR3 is TGTGCCAGCAGTCGAGGTTACGAGCAGTACTTC.

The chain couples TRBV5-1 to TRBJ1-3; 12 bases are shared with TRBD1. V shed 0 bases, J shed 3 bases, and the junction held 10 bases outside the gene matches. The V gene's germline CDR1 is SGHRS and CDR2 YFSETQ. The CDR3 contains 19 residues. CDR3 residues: CASSLAGDRGPPSGNTIYF. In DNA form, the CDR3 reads TGCGCCAGCAGCTTGGCCGGGGACAGGGGGCCTCCGAGTGGAAACACCATATATTTT.

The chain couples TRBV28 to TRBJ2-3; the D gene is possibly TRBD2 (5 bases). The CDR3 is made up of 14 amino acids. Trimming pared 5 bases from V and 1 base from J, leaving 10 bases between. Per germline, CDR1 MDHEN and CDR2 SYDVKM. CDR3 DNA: TGTGCCAGCAGTCTAGCTGGGGGCACAGATACGCAGTATTTT. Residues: CASSLAGGTDTQYF. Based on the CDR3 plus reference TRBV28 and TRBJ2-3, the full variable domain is DVKVTQSSRYLVKRTGEKVFLECVQDMDHENMFWYRQDPGLGLRLIYFSYDVKMKEKGDIPEGYSVSREKKERFSLILESASTNQTSMYLCASSLAGGTDTQYFGPGTRLTVL.

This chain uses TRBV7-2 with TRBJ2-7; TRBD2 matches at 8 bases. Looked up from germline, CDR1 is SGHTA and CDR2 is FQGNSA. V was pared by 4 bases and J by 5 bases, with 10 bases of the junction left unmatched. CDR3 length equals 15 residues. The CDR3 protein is CASSYSSGWSDEQYF. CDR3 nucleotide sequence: TGTGCCAGCAGCTACTCTAGCGGGTGGTCGGACGAGCAGTACTTC.

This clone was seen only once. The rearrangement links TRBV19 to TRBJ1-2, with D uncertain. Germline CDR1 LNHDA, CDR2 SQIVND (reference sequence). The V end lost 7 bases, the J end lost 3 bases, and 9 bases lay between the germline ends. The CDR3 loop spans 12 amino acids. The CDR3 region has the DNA TGTGCCAGTATCAGCGAAGACTATGGCTACACCTTC. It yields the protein CASISEDYGYTF.

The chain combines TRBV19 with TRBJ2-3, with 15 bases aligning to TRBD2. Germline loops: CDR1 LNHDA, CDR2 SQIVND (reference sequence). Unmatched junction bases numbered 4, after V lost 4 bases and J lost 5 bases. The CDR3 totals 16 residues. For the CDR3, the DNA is TGTGCCAGTAGTACGGGACTAGCGGGAGGAGTAGATACGCAGTATTTT. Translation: CASSTGLAGGVDTQYF.

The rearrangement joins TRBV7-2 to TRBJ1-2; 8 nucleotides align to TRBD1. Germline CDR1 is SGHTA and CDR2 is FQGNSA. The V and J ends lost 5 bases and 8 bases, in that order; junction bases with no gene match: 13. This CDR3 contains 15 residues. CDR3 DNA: TGTGCCAGCAGCACCGGACAGGGACGGGAGGAGGGCTACACCTTC. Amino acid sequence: CASSTGQGREEGYTF.

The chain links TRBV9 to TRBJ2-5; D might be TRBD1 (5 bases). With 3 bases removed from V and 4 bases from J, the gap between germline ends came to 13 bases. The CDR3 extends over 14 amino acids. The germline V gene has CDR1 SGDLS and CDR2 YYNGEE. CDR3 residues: CASSGGRRTETQYF. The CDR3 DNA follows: TGTGCCAGCAGCGGGGGCCGCAGGACAGAGACCCAGTACTTC.

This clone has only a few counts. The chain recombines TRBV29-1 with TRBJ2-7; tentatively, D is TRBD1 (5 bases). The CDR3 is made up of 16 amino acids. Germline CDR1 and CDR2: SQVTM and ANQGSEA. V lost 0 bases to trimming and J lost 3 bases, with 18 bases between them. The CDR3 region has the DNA TGCAGCGTTGAAGATCCGGTTAAAGGGGCGGACTACGAGCAGTACTTC. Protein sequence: CSVEDPVKGADYEQYF.

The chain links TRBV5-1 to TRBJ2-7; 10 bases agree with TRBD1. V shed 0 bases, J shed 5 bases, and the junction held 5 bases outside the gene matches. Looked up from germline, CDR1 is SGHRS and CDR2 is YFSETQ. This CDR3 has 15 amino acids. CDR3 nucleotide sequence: TGCGCCAGCAGCTTGGCTGGACAGGGGGGCCACGAGCAGTACTTC. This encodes CASSLAGQGGHEQYF.

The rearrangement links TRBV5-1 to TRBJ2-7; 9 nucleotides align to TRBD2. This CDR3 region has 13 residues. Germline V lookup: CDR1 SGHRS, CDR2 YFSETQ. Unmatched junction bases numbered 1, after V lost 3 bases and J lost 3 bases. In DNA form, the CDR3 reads TGCGCCAGCAGCTATAGCGGGAGCTACGAGCAGTACTTC. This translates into CASSYSGSYEQYF.

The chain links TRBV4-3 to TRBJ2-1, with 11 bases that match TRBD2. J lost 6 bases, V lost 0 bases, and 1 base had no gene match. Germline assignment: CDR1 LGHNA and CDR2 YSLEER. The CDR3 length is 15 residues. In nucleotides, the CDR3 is TGCGCCAGCAGCCAAGAACTAGCGGGGGCCAATGAGCAGTTCTTC. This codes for CASSQELAGANEQFF.

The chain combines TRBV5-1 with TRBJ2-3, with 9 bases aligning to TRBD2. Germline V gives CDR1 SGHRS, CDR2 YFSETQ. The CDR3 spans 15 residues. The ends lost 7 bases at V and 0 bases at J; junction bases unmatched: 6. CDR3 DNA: TGCGCCAGCTCCGCGGGGGGGACTAGCACAGATACGCAGTATTTT. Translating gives CASSAGGTSTDTQYF.

This chain's CDR3 is CASSSSGVHNSPLHF. In nucleotides, the CDR3 is TGTGCCAGCAGCTCCTCAGGGGTGCATAATTCACCCCTCCACTTT. This chain uses TRBV7-2 with TRBJ1-6; possibly TRBD1 for D (6 bases). The CDR3 runs to 15 residues. Germline V lookup: CDR1 SGHTA, CDR2 FQGNSA. Trimming pared 4 bases from V and 5 bases from J, leaving 12 bases between.

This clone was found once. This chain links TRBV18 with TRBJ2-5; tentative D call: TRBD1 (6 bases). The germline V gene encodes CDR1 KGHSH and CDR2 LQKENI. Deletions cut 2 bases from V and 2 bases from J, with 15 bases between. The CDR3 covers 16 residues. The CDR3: CASSPIRQGQQETQYF. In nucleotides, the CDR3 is TGTGCCAGCTCACCAATTAGGCAGGGACAACAAGAGACCCAGTACTTC.

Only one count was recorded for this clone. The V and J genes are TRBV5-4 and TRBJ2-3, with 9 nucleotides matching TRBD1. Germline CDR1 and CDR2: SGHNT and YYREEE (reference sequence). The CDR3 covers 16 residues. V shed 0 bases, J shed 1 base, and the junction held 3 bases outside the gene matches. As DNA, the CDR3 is TGTGCCAGCAGCTTGGGGGGACAGGGCGGCACAGATACGCAGTATTTT. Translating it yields CASSLGGQGGTDTQYF. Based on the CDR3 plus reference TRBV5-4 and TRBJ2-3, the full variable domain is ETGVTQSPTHLIKTRGQQVTLRCSSQSGHNTVSWYQQALGQGPQFIFQYYREEENGRGNFPPRFSGLQFPNYSSELNVNALELDDSALYLCASSLGGQGGTDTQYFGPGTRLTVL.

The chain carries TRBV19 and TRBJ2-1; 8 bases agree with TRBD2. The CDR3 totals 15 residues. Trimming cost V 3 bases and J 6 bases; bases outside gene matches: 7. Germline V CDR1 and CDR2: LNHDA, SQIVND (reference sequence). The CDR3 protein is CASSISAGVVNEQFF. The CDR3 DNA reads TGTGCCAGTAGTATTTCAGCGGGGGTGGTCAATGAGCAGTTCTTC. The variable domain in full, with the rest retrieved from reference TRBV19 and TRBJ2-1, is DGGITQSPKYLFRKEGQNVTLSCEQNLNHDAMYWYRQDPGQGLRLIYYSQIVNDFQKGDIAEGYSVSREKKESFPLTVTSAQKNPTAFYLCASSISAGVVNEQFFGPGTRLTVL.

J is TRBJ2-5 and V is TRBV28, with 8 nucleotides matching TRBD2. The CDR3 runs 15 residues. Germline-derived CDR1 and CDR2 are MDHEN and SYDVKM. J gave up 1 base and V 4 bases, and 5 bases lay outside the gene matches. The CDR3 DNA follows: TGTGCCAGCAGTTCAGCGGGAGCACTCCAAGAGACCCAGTACTTC. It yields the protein CASSSAGALQETQYF.

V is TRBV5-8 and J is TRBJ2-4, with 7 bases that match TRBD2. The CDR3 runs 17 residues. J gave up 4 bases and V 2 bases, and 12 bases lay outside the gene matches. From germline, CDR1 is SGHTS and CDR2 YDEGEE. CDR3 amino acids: CASSFGLRGMSKNIQYF. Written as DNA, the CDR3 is TGTGCCAGCAGCTTTGGGTTGCGGGGGATGAGTAAAAACATTCAGTACTTC.

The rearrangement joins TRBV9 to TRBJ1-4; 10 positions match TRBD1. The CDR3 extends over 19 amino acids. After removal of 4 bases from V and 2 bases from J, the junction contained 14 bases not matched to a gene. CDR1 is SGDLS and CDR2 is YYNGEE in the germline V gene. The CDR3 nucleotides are TGTGCCAGCAGCTCAGGGGGGACAGGGGCAAGTTGGACTAATGAAAAACTGTTTTTT. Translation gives CASSSGGTGASWTNEKLFF.

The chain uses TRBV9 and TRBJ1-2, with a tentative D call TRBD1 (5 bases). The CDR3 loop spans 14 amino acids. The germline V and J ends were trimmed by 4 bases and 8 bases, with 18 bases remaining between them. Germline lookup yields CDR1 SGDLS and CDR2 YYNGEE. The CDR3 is CASSPQGGVEGYTF. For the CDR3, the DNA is TGTGCCAGCAGCCCTCAGGGAGGGGTAGAGGGCTACACCTTC.

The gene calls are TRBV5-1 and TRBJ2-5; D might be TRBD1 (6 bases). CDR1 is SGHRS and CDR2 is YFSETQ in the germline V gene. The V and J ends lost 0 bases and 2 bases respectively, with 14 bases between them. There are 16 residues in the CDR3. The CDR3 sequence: CASSLAATGSQETQYF. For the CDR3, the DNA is TGCGCCAGCAGCTTGGCCGCGACAGGATCACAAGAGACCCAGTACTTC.

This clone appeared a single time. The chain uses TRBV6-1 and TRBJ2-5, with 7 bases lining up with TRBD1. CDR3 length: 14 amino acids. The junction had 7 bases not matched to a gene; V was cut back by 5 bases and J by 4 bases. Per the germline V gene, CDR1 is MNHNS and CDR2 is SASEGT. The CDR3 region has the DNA TGTGCCAGCAGTCTGACAGGGTGGGGAGAGACCCAGTACTTC. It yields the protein CASSLTGWGETQYF.